This paragraph covers one T cell receptor beta chain sequence. The CDR3 runs to 13 residues. The germline CDR1 and CDR2 sequences are SEHNR and FQNEAQ (reference sequence). V gave up 3 bases and J gave up 0 bases, with 6 bases separating them. This sample stems from a study of blood T cell repertoires in COVID-19. Original methodology: Nucleated cell number was recorded as an estimate derived from reference gene primer amplification. The repertoire was sequenced with immunoSEQ multiplex PCR; TCRdb's copy has only in-frame clones and lacks some. V, J and clone size are those of that table, while D and trimming were read from the DNA. The table shows around 190,000 clones, with around 80% occurring only once.

The source is a man between 65 and 80 years old with active or convalescent COVID-19. Sequencing was done on a sample of peripheral blood. The rearrangement links TRBV7-9 to TRBJ2-7; no clear D. CDR3 in DNA: TGTGCCAGCAGCTTCCAGGTCTCCTACGAGCAGTACTTC. Its protein product is CASSFQVSYEQYF. Complete variable domain (other parts from reference TRBV7-9 and TRBJ2-7): DTGVSQNPRHKITKRGQNVTFRCDPISEHNRLYWYRQTLGQGPEFLTYFQNEAQLEKSRLLSDRFSAERPKGSFSTLEIQRTEQGDSAMYLCASSFQVSYEQYFGPGTRLTVT.